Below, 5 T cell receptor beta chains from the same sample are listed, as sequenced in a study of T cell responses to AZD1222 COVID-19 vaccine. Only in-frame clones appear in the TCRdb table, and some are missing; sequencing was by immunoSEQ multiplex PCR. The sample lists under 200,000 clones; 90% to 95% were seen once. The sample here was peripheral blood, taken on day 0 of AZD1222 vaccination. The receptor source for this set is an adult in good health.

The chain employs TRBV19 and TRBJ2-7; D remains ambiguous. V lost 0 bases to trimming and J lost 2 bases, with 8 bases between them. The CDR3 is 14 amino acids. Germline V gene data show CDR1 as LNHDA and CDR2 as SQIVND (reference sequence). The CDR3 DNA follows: TGTGCCAGTAGTATAGATATTCAGGCCTACGAGCAGTACTTC. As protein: CASSIDIQAYEQYF. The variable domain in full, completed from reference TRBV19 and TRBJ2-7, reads DGGITQSPKYLFRKEGQNVTLSCEQNLNHDAMYWYRQDPGQGLRLIYYSQIVNDFQKGDIAEGYSVSREKKESFPLTVTSAQKNPTAFYLCASSIDIQAYEQYFGPGTRLTVT.

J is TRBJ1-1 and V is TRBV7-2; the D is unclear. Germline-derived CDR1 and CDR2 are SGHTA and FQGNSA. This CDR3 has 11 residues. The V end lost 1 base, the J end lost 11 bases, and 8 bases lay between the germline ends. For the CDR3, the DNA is TGTGCCAGCAGCTTAGTTGCCGGGGCTTTCTTT. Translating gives CASSLVAGAFF.

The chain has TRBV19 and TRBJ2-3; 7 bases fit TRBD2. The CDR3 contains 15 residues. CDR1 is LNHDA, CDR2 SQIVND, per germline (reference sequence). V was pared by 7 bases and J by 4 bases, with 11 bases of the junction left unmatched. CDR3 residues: CASKASGVGADTQYF. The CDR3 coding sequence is TGTGCCAGTAAGGCTAGCGGTGTGGGAGCAGATACGCAGTATTTT.

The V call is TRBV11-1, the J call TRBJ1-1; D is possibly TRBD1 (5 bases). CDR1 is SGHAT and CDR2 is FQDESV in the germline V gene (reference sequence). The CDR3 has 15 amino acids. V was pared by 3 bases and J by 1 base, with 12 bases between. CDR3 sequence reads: CASSLRAGRNTEAFF. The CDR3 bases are TGTGCCAGCAGCTTGAGGGCAGGGCGGAACACTGAAGCTTTCTTT.

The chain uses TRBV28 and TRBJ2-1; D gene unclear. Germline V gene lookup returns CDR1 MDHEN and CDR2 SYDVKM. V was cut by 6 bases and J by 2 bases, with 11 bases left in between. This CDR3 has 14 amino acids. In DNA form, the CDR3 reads TGTGCCAGCAGCTCCGTCTTGACCTACAATGAGCAGTTCTTC. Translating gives CASSSVLTYNEQFF.